This TCR beta chain is drawn from a study of PD-1 blockade in classical Hodgkin lymphoma. This table comes from immunoSEQ multiplex PCR, and its TCRdb copy is limited to in-frame clones, with some not included. The profile shows about 44,000 clones, just over 65% of them singletons. The time point was: cycle 4 day 1 (C4D1), after 6 weeks of nivolumab. Every patient relapsed after autologous stem cell transplantation, and brentuximab vedotin exposure varied. In the case of this clone: The antigen is not known.

Germline loops: CDR1 MNHEY, CDR2 SVGAGI. This CDR3 has 15 residues. V was shortened by 6 bases and J by 0 bases, with 15 bases between the two germline ends. Whole-study results and caveats: The CD4+ diversity rise by C4D1 was clearest in complete responders.

Sequencing was performed on peripheral blood mononuclear cells (PBMCs), taken before the fourth cycle of nivolumab. The receptor comes from a human donor with classical Hodgkin lymphoma. This chain joins TRBV6-5 and TRBJ2-7, with D possibly being TRBD2 (5 bases). CDR3 nucleotides: TGTGCCAGCAGCGGCTCCTGGGAGAGCTCCTACGAGCAGTACTTC. It translates to CASSGSWESSYEQYF.